This entry lists 6 T cell receptor beta chains sequenced from one sample in a study of blood T cell repertoires in COVID-19 (TCRdb year 2020). The library was built by means of the immunoSEQ multiplex PCR assay. Here the immuneACCESS table is served through TCRdb, limited to in-frame sequences with V and J called. Missing clones are a known gap in these copies; in checked studies unresolved V genes cover under half, and the rest lacks a known reason. The sample has some 340,000 clones on record, roughly four fifths of them singletons. Clones ranked in the top ten supply 5.1% of the sample. Sequenced sample: PBMCs or T cells enriched from blood (not recorded which). These receptors were taken from a woman in her 50s who had recovered from COVID-19.

V gene TRBV9 combines with J gene TRBJ2-1; possible D gene TRBD2, 6 bases. V was clipped by 4 bases and J by 6 bases, with 8 bases between them. Germline V lookup: CDR1 SGDLS, CDR2 YYNGEE. The CDR3 is 12 residues long. The CDR3 nucleotides read TGTGCCAGCAGCTTTAGCGGCAATGAGCAGTTCTTC. Its protein is CASSFSGNEQFF.

The J gene is TRBJ1-1, the V gene TRBV2; TRBD1 is a possible D gene (6 bases). The CDR3 extends over 15 amino acids. Germline assignment: CDR1 SNHLY and CDR2 FYNNEI. Trimming left V 2 bases short and J 0 bases short, with 10 bases between. The DNA of the CDR3 is TGTGCCAGCAGTGAACAACAGGGTGTGAACACTGAAGCTTTCTTT. Its protein is CASSEQQGVNTEAFF. Drawing the rest from reference TRBV2 and TRBJ1-1, the complete variable domain is EPEVTQTPSHQVTQMGQEVILRCVPISNHLYFYWYRQILGQKVEFLVSFYNNEISEKSEIFDDQFSVERPDGSNFTLKIRSTKLEDSAMYFCASSEQQGVNTEAFFGQGTRLTVV.

The chain has TRBV5-6 and TRBJ1-2, with D unclear. Germline V lookup: CDR1 SGHDT, CDR2 YYEEEE. This CDR3 contains 15 residues. The V gene lost 0 bases and the J gene lost 2 bases, with 11 bases spanning the gap. The DNA for the CDR3 is TGTGCCAGCAGCTTGGGCCCTGACAAGAACTATGGCTACACCTTC. Protein sequence: CASSLGPDKNYGYTF.

The V and J genes are TRBV14 and TRBJ1-1, with D perhaps TRBD1 (6 bases). Deletions cut 6 bases from V and 1 base from J, with 12 bases between. Germline V gives CDR1 SGHDN, CDR2 FVKESK. The CDR3 is 14 residues long. This chain's CDR3 is CASSALRGNTEAFF. The CDR3, as DNA: TGTGCCAGCAGTGCGCTCAGGGGGAACACTGAAGCTTTCTTT.

The rearrangement uses TRBV6-6 and TRBJ2-1, with D perhaps matching TRBD2 (5 bases). CDR1 MNHNY and CDR2 SVGAGI come from the germline V gene (reference sequence). The CDR3 is 15 amino acids. Trimming removed 0 bases from V and 3 bases from J, with 9 bases in between. In nucleotides, the CDR3 is TGTGCCAGCAGTTACTCGAGGGAAGGCTACAATGAGCAGTTCTTC. It encodes CASSYSREGYNEQFF.

This rearrangement joins TRBV10-3 to TRBJ2-7, with a weak D call TRBD2 (5 bases). CDR1 ENHRY and CDR2 SYGVKD come from the germline V gene. V dropped 1 base and J dropped 6 bases, with 7 bases sitting between them. The CDR3 length is 12 residues. The CDR3 DNA reads TGTGCCATCAGTGAGTATGAGGGCGAGCAGTACTTC. Its translation is CAISEYEGEQYF.